Shown below are 2 T cell receptor beta chains from a single sample sequenced in a study of Ad26.COV2.S vaccination and SARS-CoV-2 variants. TCRdb keeps only in-frame clones here, not all; method: immunoSEQ multiplex PCR. The table lists fewer than 150,000 clones, 70% to 90% of them singletons. The starting material was peripheral blood, obtained after recovery from COVID-19. The receptors shown here come from a human donor who had recovered from COVID-19.

The chain carries TRBV25-1 and TRBJ2-3, with D tentatively TRBD2 (6 bases). The V end was cut by 7 bases, the J end by 0 bases, with 17 bases between. Germline CDR1 and CDR2: MGHDK and SYGVNS. The length of the CDR3 is 16 residues. The CDR3 region is CASKRKFGGSTDTQYF. DNA for the CDR3: TGTGCCAGCAAACGGAAGTTTGGGGGGAGCACAGATACGCAGTATTTT.

The chain employs TRBV5-1 and TRBJ2-5; no clear D. The CDR3 runs to 13 residues. Germline V gene data show CDR1 as SGHRS and CDR2 as YFSETQ. V shed 2 bases and J shed 0 bases, with 5 bases lying between them. The CDR3, as DNA: TGCGCCAGCAGCTTCGGATACCAAGAGACCCAGTACTTC. Protein sequence: CASSFGYQETQYF.